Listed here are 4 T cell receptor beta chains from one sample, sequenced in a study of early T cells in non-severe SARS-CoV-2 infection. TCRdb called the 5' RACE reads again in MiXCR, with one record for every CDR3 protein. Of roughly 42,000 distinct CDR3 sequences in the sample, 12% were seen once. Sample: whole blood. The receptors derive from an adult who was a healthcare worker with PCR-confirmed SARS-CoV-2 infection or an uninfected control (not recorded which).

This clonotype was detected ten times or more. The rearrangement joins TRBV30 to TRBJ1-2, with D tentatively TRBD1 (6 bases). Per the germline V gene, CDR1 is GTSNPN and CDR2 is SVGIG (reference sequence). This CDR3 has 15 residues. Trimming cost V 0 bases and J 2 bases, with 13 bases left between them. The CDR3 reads CAWSVRLGTNYGYTF. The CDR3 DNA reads TGTGCCTGGAGTGTACGTCTAGGGACAAACTATGGCTACACCTTC.

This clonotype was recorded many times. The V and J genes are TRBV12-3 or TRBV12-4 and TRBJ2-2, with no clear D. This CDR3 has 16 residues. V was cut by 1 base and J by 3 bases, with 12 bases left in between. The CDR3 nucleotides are TGTGCCAGCAGTTTAGAGGCCGGGCCTCACACCGGGGAGCTGTTTTTT. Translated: CASSLEAGPHTGELFF.

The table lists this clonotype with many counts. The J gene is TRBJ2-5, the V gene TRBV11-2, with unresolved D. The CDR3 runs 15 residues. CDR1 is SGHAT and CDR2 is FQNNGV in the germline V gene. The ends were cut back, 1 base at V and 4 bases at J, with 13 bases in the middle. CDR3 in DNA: TGTGCCAGCAGCTTAGGAGGACGCCGGAGAGAGACCCAGTACTTC. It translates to CASSLGGRRRETQYF.

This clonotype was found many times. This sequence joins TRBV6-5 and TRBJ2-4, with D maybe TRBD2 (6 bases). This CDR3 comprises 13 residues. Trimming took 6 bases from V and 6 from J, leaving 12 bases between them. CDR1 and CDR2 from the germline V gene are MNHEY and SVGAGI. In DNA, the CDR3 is TGTGCCAGCAGGACACAGGAGGGAAACATTCAGTACTTC. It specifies CASRTQEGNIQYF.